This T cell receptor (beta chain) stems from a study of post-analysis software for immune sequencing data. Study results and limitations: Relative to controls, patients had five TRBV segments at higher frequency, with TRBV5-6, TRBV5-1 and TRBV20-1 among these. Co-batched samples clustered tightly together by F measure.

About this clonotype: Its cognate antigen is unknown.

V was cut by 1 base and J by 3 bases, with 10 bases left in between. The CDR3 contains 15 residues. The germline V gene encodes CDR1 MGHRA and CDR2 YSYEKL. Unique-molecular-identifier-tagged TCR beta cDNA libraries were used. TCRdb processed the PCR reads anew with MiXCR; each CDR3 protein has one entry. The table has 600,000 to 700,000 distinct CDR3 sequences, approximately 60% seen once. The TCR sequence derives from a girl between 2 and 10 years old with multiple sclerosis. Source material: blood. The J gene is TRBJ1-5, the V gene TRBV4-1, with a weak D call TRBD1 (5 bases). The CDR3 loop is CASSQGGAYNQPQHF. The CDR3 DNA is TGCGCCAGCAGCCAAGGAGGGGCATACAATCAGCCCCAGCATTTT.